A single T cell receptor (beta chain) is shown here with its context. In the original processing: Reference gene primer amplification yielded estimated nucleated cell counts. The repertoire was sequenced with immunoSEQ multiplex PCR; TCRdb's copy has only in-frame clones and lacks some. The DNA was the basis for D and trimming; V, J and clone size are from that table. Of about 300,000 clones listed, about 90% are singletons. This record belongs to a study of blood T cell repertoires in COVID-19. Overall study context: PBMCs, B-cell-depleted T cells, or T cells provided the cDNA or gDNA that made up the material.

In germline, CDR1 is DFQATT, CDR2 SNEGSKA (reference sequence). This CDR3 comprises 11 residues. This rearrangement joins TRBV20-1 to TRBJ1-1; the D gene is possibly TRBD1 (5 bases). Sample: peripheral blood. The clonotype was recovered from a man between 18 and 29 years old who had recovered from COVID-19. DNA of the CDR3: TGCAGGGCCCCAAAGGGGACTGAAGCTTTCTTT. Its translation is CRAPKGTEAFF.